These T cell receptor beta chains were read from a single sample in a study of control samples from healthy donors and cancer patients. The table came from immunoSEQ multiplex PCR; TCRdb's copy has only in-frame clones and leaves some out. The table includes 70,000 to 95,000 clones, roughly 93% detected once. Sequencing was carried out using PBMCs. The receptors originated from a woman in her thirties or forties with lung cancer. Each CDR3 is given with its conserved first and last residue. Fields, in order: D gene, V gene, J gene, clone size, CDR3 DNA, CDR3 protein. A D gene is named only where the DNA matches it firmly. Size values are once, few and many counts, or a class for expanded clones, and some rows have none.

.	TRBV5-1	TRBJ1-4	.	TGCGCCAGCAGCTTGGCCAACTATGACCCGGGGAGTACTAATGAAAAACTGTTTTTT	CASSLANYDPGSTNEKLFF
.	TRBV9	TRBJ2-7	once	TGTGCCAGCAGCCGGATTCCAGGACCTTACGAGCAGTACTTC	CASSRIPGPYEQYF
.	TRBV6-4	TRBJ2-1	.	TGTGCCAGCAGTGACTCGGGGGCTGTGTGGGGGCCTTACAATGAGCAGTTCTTC	CASSDSGAVWGPYNEQFF
TRBD2	TRBV11-1	TRBJ2-1	few	TGTGCCAGCAGCTTGGGGGGGAACCCCTACAATGAGCAGTTCTTC	CASSLGGNPYNEQFF
.	TRBV28	TRBJ1-5	few	TGTGCCACCATGGGGGAACCGGTCAATCAGCCCCAGCATTTT	CATMGEPVNQPQHF
.	TRBV7-9	TRBJ1-2	.	TGTGCCAGCAGCTCACTGAAGGATGACAGGAGCTATGGCTACACCTTC	CASSSLKDDRSYGYTF
.	TRBV6-5	TRBJ1-3	.	TGTGCCAGCACGAGGGGGACGCCTTCAGGAAACACCATATATTTT	CASTRGTPSGNTIYF
.	TRBV13	TRBJ2-5	once	TGTGCCAGCAGCTTAGTGGGACTGGCGGGGTACCAAGAGACCCAGTACTTC	CASSLVGLAGYQETQYF
.	TRBV19	TRBJ2-7	.	TGTGCCAGTAGTGAAAAGGTAGACTACGAGCAGTACTTC	CASSEKVDYEQYF
TRBD2	TRBV5-1	TRBJ2-3	.	TGCGCCAGCAGCTCACCCGCTGGGCGGGAGGAGGCAGATACGCAGTATTTT	CASSSPAGREEADTQYF
.	TRBV18	TRBJ1-2	once	TGTGCCAGCTCACCGGGACACTCATATGGCTACACCTTC	CASSPGHSYGYTF
TRBD1	TRBV9	TRBJ1-2	.	TGTGCCAGCAGCGTAGAAGGGGGCCATACTAACTATGGCTACACCTTC	CASSVEGGHTNYGYTF
.	TRBV27	TRBJ2-5	.	TGTGCCAGCAGTTTATCCGGGGTAGAAGAGACCCAGTACTTC	CASSLSGVEETQYF
.	TRBV2	TRBJ1-5	.	TGTGCCAGCAGTGAGAGAGACAGCAATCAGCCCCAGCATTTT	CASSERDSNQPQHF
.	TRBV5-1	TRBJ1-4	.	TGCGCCAGCAGCTTGGCCGGGACAAAGGATGAAAAACTGTTTTTT	CASSLAGTKDEKLFF
TRBD1	TRBV3-1/TRBV3-2	TRBJ2-7	.	TGTGCCAGCAGCTCCGGGACAGGGAGATACGAGCAGTACTTC	CASSSGTGRYEQYF